This T cell receptor (beta chain) was captured by sequencing in a study of neoadjuvant anti-PD-1 for oral cavity cancer. This clone appeared a few times. Assay: immunoSEQ multiplex PCR; the TCRdb copy retains only in-frame clones and omits some. The data hold about 15,000 clones, with 67% observed a single time. The CDR3 contains 13 residues. The germline V gene has CDR1 WSHSY and CDR2 SAAADI. The germline V and J ends were trimmed by 2 bases and 2 bases, with 7 bases remaining between them. The rearrangement joins TRBV10-2 to TRBJ2-7; D possibly corresponds to TRBD2 (5 bases). The input for sequencing was PBMCs, taken before nivolumab (anti-PD-1) treatment. The receptor's source is a person between 35 and 79 years old with oral cavity squamous cell carcinoma. The CDR3 is CASSEQRPYEQYF. The CDR3 DNA sequence: TGCGCCAGCAGTGAGCAGCGGCCCTACGAGCAGTACTTC.